This entry lists 32 T cell receptor beta chains sequenced from one sample in a study of cytomegalovirus exposure and HLA in healthy donors. Primers for the PCR totalled 60 Vbeta and 13 Jbeta. The method was immunoSEQ multiplex PCR; TCRdb's version includes in-frame clones alone and lacks a portion of them. The table shows some 130,000 clones, with about 70% occurring only once. Sequencing was done on a sample of PBMCs. The source is a middle-aged woman in good health and CMV-seronegative.

The chain joins TRBV19 to TRBJ1-1, with 7 bases identical to TRBD1. V lost 7 bases to trimming and J lost 4 bases; unmatched junction nucleotides: 6. Germline lookup yields CDR1 LNHDA and CDR2 SQIVND (reference sequence). CDR3 size: 13 residues. The CDR3 sequence is CASTSNRGTEAFF. The CDR3 nucleotides are TGTGCCAGTACCTCCAACAGGGGCACTGAAGCTTTCTTT.

This chain links TRBV19 with TRBJ2-7, with D maybe TRBD2 (6 bases). The CDR3 runs to 15 residues. The V gene's germline CDR1 is LNHDA and CDR2 SQIVND (reference sequence). Trimming removed 8 bases at V and 0 bases at J, with 17 bases between. In DNA, the CDR3 is TGTGCCAGTTCCCGGGACGGAGGGAACTCCTACGAGCAGTACTTC. This gives the protein CASSRDGGNSYEQYF.

The gene calls are TRBV5-4 and TRBJ1-4, with unresolved D. Deletions cut 0 bases from V and 8 bases from J, with 8 bases between. CDR3 size: 13 residues. Germline CDR1 and CDR2: SGHNT and YYREEE (reference sequence). The CDR3 sequence is CASSLVPQEKLFF. CDR3 sequence (DNA): TGTGCCAGCAGCTTGGTCCCACAGGAAAAACTGTTTTTT.

V gene TRBV2 combines with J gene TRBJ1-1; D not certain. CDR3 length: 17 amino acids. Trimming shortened V by 6 bases and J by 4 bases, and 24 bases separated the two germline ends. Germline assignment: CDR1 SNHLY and CDR2 FYNNEI. Here the CDR3 reads CASRAGSLEGRSTEAFF. The CDR3 bases are TGTGCCAGCAGGGCAGGATCGCTGGAGGGTCGTTCCACTGAAGCTTTCTTT.

This clone has just a few counts. The chain couples TRBV28 to TRBJ1-2; 9 nucleotides line up with TRBD1. Germline assignment: CDR1 MDHEN and CDR2 SYDVKM. This CDR3 is built from 18 residues. J lost 1 base, V lost 1 base, and 10 bases had no gene match. The CDR3 DNA follows: TGTGCCAGCAGTTTATCCGGGACAGGGTCAATCCGTAACTATGGCTACACCTTC. Amino acid sequence: CASSLSGTGSIRNYGYTF.

This chain joins TRBV4-1 and TRBJ1-1; TRBD1 is a possible D gene (5 bases). This CDR3 contains 15 residues. The germline V gene encodes CDR1 MGHRA and CDR2 YSYEKL. The germline V and J ends were trimmed by 1 base and 4 bases, with 13 bases remaining between them. Written as DNA, the CDR3 is TGCGCCAGCAGCCAAGGCCGTGGGGCGAGCACTGAAGCTTTCTTT. It yields the protein CASSQGRGASTEAFF.

The chain employs TRBV7-2 and TRBJ1-4; TRBD1 matches at 7 bases. J was trimmed by 8 bases and V by 1 base; bases with no gene match: 4. Germline V gene lookup returns CDR1 SGHTA and CDR2 FQGNSA. This CDR3 region has 14 residues. The CDR3 protein is CASSLGAGGEKLFF. The CDR3 bases are TGTGCCAGCAGCTTAGGGGCAGGGGGGGAAAAACTGTTTTTT.

The chain links TRBV6-5 to TRBJ1-5; TRBD1 agrees at 7 bases. The CDR3 runs 15 residues. The germline V gene has CDR1 MNHEY and CDR2 SVGAGI. The V and J ends lost 0 bases and 7 bases, in that order; junction bases with no gene match: 6. CDR3: CASSYSKGAGQPQHF. The DNA of the CDR3 is TGTGCCAGCAGTTACTCGAAGGGGGCCGGGCAGCCCCAGCATTTT.

The chain combines TRBV7-2 with TRBJ1-5; a weak D match, TRBD1 (5 bases). Per germline, CDR1 SGHTA and CDR2 FQGNSA. With 8 bases removed from V and 5 bases from J, the gap between germline ends came to 13 bases. This CDR3 region has 13 residues. The CDR3 bases are TGTGCCAGCTCCAGGGACTCGGATCAGCCCCAGCATTTT. It encodes CASSRDSDQPQHF.

The chain links TRBV28 to TRBJ1-6; D gene uncertain. This CDR3 region has 15 residues. Germline CDR1 and CDR2: MDHEN and SYDVKM. V was trimmed by 1 base and J by 6 bases, leaving 10 bases between them. The DNA of the CDR3 is TGTGCCAGCAGTTTATCCTTAGCGATTAATTCACCCCTCCACTTT. This encodes CASSLSLAINSPLHF. The whole variable domain, remainder taken from reference TRBV28 and TRBJ1-6, is DVKVTQSSRYLVKRTGEKVFLECVQDMDHENMFWYRQDPGLGLRLIYFSYDVKMKEKGDIPEGYSVSREKKERFSLILESASTNQTSMYLCASSLSLAINSPLHFGNGTRLTVT.

V gene TRBV20-1 combines with J gene TRBJ1-1, with D tentatively TRBD1 (5 bases). The germline CDR1 and CDR2 sequences are DFQATT and SNEGSKA (reference sequence). V was trimmed by 5 bases and J by 6 bases, leaving 10 bases between them. This CDR3 has 11 amino acids. CDR3 residues: CSASTGPEAFF. Written as DNA, the CDR3 is TGCAGTGCTTCAACAGGTCCTGAAGCTTTCTTT.

V usage is TRBV4-3 and J usage is TRBJ2-3, with 7 bases lining up with TRBD2. The germline gives CDR1 LGHNA, CDR2 YSLEER. The V gene end was trimmed by 0 bases and the J gene end by 1 base; junction bases not matched to a gene: 10. The CDR3 consists of 18 residues. In DNA form, the CDR3 reads TGCGCCAGCAGCCAAGAGAGTTCCGGGGGGTTGCGCACAGATACGCAGTATTTT. Protein sequence: CASSQESSGGLRTDTQYF.

This chain uses TRBV5-4 with TRBJ1-6, with TRBD1 matching 7 bases. The CDR3 sequence is 14 residues long. After removal of 4 bases from V and 5 bases from J, the junction contained 3 bases not matched to a gene. Germline V gene lookup returns CDR1 SGHNT and CDR2 YYREEE (reference sequence). The CDR3 nucleotides read TGTGCCAGCAGCGACAGGGAAAATAATTCACCCCTCCACTTT. Protein sequence: CASSDRENNSPLHF.

This chain joins TRBV7-2 and TRBJ2-1; 8 bases fit TRBD2. This CDR3 spans 13 amino acids. Germline assignment: CDR1 SGHTA and CDR2 FQGNSA. V shed 3 bases, J shed 9 bases, and the junction held 4 bases outside the gene matches. Here the CDR3 DNA reads TGTGCCAGCAGCTTCAAAGCGGGGGTTGAGCAGTTCTTC. Its translation: CASSFKAGVEQFF.

This chain joins TRBV7-6 and TRBJ1-4, with a possible D match to TRBD1 (5 bases). With 5 bases removed from V and 3 bases from J, the gap between germline ends came to 16 bases. Per the germline V gene, CDR1 is SGHVS and CDR2 is FNYEAQ. This CDR3 spans 16 amino acids. The CDR3 coding sequence is TGTGCCAGCAGCCGCTTAAGGCCGGGGGCTAATGAAAAACTGTTTTTT. It translates to CASSRLRPGANEKLFF.

The chain recombines TRBV19 with TRBJ2-6; D not certain. The germline gives CDR1 LNHDA, CDR2 SQIVND (reference sequence). V lost 3 bases and J lost 0, with 6 bases in between. The CDR3 is 15 amino acids. The CDR3 coding sequence is TGTGCCAGTAGTATGGGCACCTCTGGGGCCAACGTCCTGACTTTC. Its translation is CASSMGTSGANVLTF.

The chain links TRBV6-1 to TRBJ2-1; 7 bases align to TRBD1. V shed 10 bases, J shed 8 bases, and the junction held 8 bases outside the gene matches. There are 12 residues in the CDR3. Looked up from germline, CDR1 is MNHNS and CDR2 is SASEGT. CDR3 protein: CAIRQGLDEQFF. The DNA of the CDR3 is TGTGCCATCAGACAGGGTTTGGATGAGCAGTTCTTC.

The rearrangement uses TRBV19 and TRBJ2-2, with unresolved D. The CDR3 loop spans 16 amino acids. Germline loops: CDR1 LNHDA, CDR2 SQIVND (reference sequence). The germline V and J ends were trimmed by 2 bases and 6 bases, with 16 bases remaining between them. The CDR3 protein is CASSIPLIAGPGELFF. The CDR3 bases are TGTGCCAGTAGTATACCCCTTATCGCTGGGCCCGGGGAGCTGTTTTTT.

This clone has a handful of counts. This CDR3 reads CASSVANQPQHF. The CDR3 DNA reads TGTGCCAGCAGTGTGGCCAATCAGCCCCAGCATTTT. The chain employs TRBV6-1 and TRBJ1-5; D is uncertain. The CDR3 is 12 residues long. V was trimmed by 4 bases and J by 3 bases, leaving 4 bases between them. Germline V lookup: CDR1 MNHNS, CDR2 SASEGT.

The rearrangement uses TRBV28 and TRBJ1-5; a possible D gene is TRBD1 (5 bases). The CDR3 runs to 12 residues. Trimming pared 5 bases from V and 9 bases from J, leaving 11 bases between. The V gene's germline CDR1 is MDHEN and CDR2 SYDVKM. CDR3 coding DNA: TGTGCCAGCAGTCCCTGGGGCAGGCCCCAGCATTTT. Protein sequence: CASSPWGRPQHF.

The table lists this clone with a few counts. The chain links TRBV18 to TRBJ2-2; D gene unclear. Germline CDR1 reads KGHSH; CDR2 reads LQKENI. The CDR3 has 15 amino acids. Trimming stripped 1 base from V and 3 bases from J, with 9 bases between. The CDR3 reads CASSPQRPDTGELFF. CDR3 bases: TGTGCCAGCTCACCACAGCGCCCGGACACCGGGGAGCTGTTTTTT.

Details on this clone: An end of the junction does not agree with germline; a read error may underlie this. This rearrangement joins TRBV19 to TRBJ1-2; TRBD1 matches at 8 bases. Germline V lookup: CDR1 LNHDA, CDR2 SQIVND (reference sequence). This CDR3 comprises 12 residues. The CDR3 loop reads CAGRTGSYGYTF. CDR3 DNA: TGTGCCGGTAGGACAGGGAGCTATGGCTACACCTTC.

The chain carries TRBV4-2 and TRBJ2-5; 10 nucleotides agree with TRBD1. V shed 4 bases and J 5 bases; nucleotides not matched to a gene: 7. This CDR3 is built from 15 residues. The germline V gene has CDR1 LGHNA and CDR2 YNFKEQ. The CDR3 sequence is CASSPRQGALETQYF. The CDR3, as DNA: TGTGCCAGCAGCCCACGACAGGGGGCGTTGGAGACCCAGTACTTC.

The V gene is TRBV27, the J gene TRBJ1-6; TRBD1 matches at 7 bases. V lost 7 bases to trimming and J lost 9 bases; unmatched junction nucleotides: 9. Germline CDR1 reads MNHEY; CDR2 reads SMNVEV (reference sequence). This CDR3 has 14 amino acids. The CDR3 spells CASTPRTGSSPLHF. CDR3 coding DNA: TGTGCCAGCACTCCGAGGACAGGCTCTTCACCCCTCCACTTT.

The V and J genes are TRBV4-3 and TRBJ1-5; unclear D gene. With 0 bases removed from V and 4 bases from J, the gap between germline ends came to 10 bases. Germline loops: CDR1 LGHNA, CDR2 YSLEER. This CDR3 spans 15 amino acids. DNA for the CDR3: TGCGCCAGCAGCCAAGATCAGAGGTTTAATCAGCCCCAGCATTTT. Residues: CASSQDQRFNQPQHF.

This clone was recorded once. This chain connects TRBV4-2 to TRBJ2-5; 10 positions match TRBD1. Matching the DNA end better, TRBJ2-7 makes the J call doubtful. This CDR3 region has 15 residues. Germline V gene data show CDR1 as LGHNA and CDR2 as YNFKEQ. CDR3 sequence: CASSLRQGARYEQYF. CDR3 coding DNA: TGTGCCAGCAGCCTCCGACAGGGGGCGAGGTACGAGCAGTACTTC.

This clone was picked up a small number of times. This chain connects TRBV7-9 to TRBJ1-6, with TRBD1 matching over 9 bases. Per germline, CDR1 SEHNR and CDR2 FQNEAQ (reference sequence). The J segment lost 10 bases and the V segment lost 4 bases, leaving 8 bases of the junction unmatched. The CDR3 has 15 residues. The CDR3 coding sequence is TGTGCCAGCAGCTCCGGGACAGGGTACGGATCACCCCTCCACTTT. Its protein product is CASSSGTGYGSPLHF.

The chain carries TRBV6-5 and TRBJ2-3; weak D call: TRBD2 (5 bases). This CDR3 has 14 amino acids. Per germline, CDR1 MNHEY and CDR2 SVGAGI. V was trimmed by 6 bases and J by 5 bases, leaving 15 bases between them. The CDR3 sequence: CASSLRRAVDTQYF. Written as DNA, the CDR3 is TGTGCCAGCAGCCTCCGGCGGGCCGTAGATACGCAGTATTTT.

The CDR3 region has the DNA TGTGCCAGCAGCTTGGGCCGGGACACTCCCTACAATGAGCAGTTCTTC. This encodes CASSLGRDTPYNEQFF. This chain uses TRBV7-9 with TRBJ2-1, with D tentatively TRBD1 (6 bases). CDR1 is SEHNR, CDR2 FQNEAQ, per germline (reference sequence). The CDR3 consists of 16 residues. Trimming left V 3 bases short and J 2 bases short, with 14 bases between.

The chain has TRBV11-2 and TRBJ2-1; 9 positions agree with TRBD1. The CDR3 has 16 amino acids. Germline V gene lookup returns CDR1 SGHAT and CDR2 FQNNGV. V was pared by 5 bases and J by 0 bases, with 5 bases of the junction left unmatched. The chain's CDR3 is CASSHLQGASYNEQFF. The CDR3, as DNA: TGTGCCAGCAGCCATCTACAGGGGGCCTCCTACAATGAGCAGTTCTTC.

The chain has TRBV7-9 and TRBJ2-2; D might be TRBD1 (5 bases). Germline-derived CDR1 and CDR2 are SEHNR and FQNEAQ (reference sequence). The CDR3 loop spans 14 amino acids. Deletions cut 1 base from V and 7 bases from J, with 10 bases between. The CDR3 region has the DNA TGTGCCAGCAGCTTAGGGACACCCATCGGGGAGCTGTTTTTT. Amino acid sequence: CASSLGTPIGELFF.

This sequence joins TRBV27 and TRBJ2-6, with D tentatively TRBD1 (5 bases). The V end lost 3 bases, the J end lost 0 bases, and 15 bases lay between the germline ends. This CDR3 spans 18 amino acids. Germline V gene sequence: CDR1 MNHEY, CDR2 SMNVEV (reference sequence). The CDR3 region is CASSLTVFRFSGANVLTF. The DNA for the CDR3 is TGTGCCAGCAGTTTGACAGTTTTTCGCTTCTCTGGGGCCAACGTCCTGACTTTC.